Listed below are T cell receptor beta chains from one sample, sequenced in a study of T-cell reconstitution after alpha-beta-depleted transplantation in children. TCRdb re-called the PCR reads through MiXCR, storing one row per CDR3 protein. The sample has fewer than 750,000 distinct CDR3 sequences; 23% are singletons. This sample comprised PBMCs, mostly from graft donor cells, obtained 360 days after TCRalphabeta/CD19-depleted stem cell transplant. These receptor sequences come from a boy under three years old who had a stem cell transplant for acute myeloid leukemia, so the T cells may come from the graft donor. Both conserved end residues are part of each CDR3.

TRBV7-3	TRBJ2-3	CASSIQSGPWDTQYF
TRBV5-1	TRBJ2-3	CASSTGGTDTQYF
TRBV5-1	TRBJ2-3	CASSLDPGQRLEVSTDTQYF
TRBV24-1	TRBJ2-2	CATSDLSRAGTGELFF
TRBV25-1	TRBJ2-1	CASSETDYNEQFF
TRBV7-2	TRBJ2-5	CASSRQGAIETQYF
TRBV18	TRBJ2-7	CASSPPELDRGRKYF
TRBV30	TRBJ2-7	CAWSLDFSYEQYF
TRBV6-1	TRBJ2-2	CASSLAMNTGELFF
TRBV12-3/TRBV12-4	TRBJ2-3	CASSFGTATDTQYF
TRBV6-5	TRBJ2-3	CASSYRTSGNTDTQYF
TRBV25-1	TRBJ2-3	CASTWGLAGPNTQYF
TRBV20-1	TRBJ2-2	CSALQDWNTGELFF
TRBV4-3	TRBJ2-2	CASSPGLVLNTGELFF
TRBV7-7	TRBJ2-5	CASSSNRDGQETQYF
TRBV7-2	TRBJ2-7	CASSIRDRETYEQYF